One and the same sample provided the 26 T cell receptor beta chains below, sequenced in a study of blood T cell repertoires in COVID-19. Here immunoSEQ multiplex PCR was the method, and the copy in TCRdb shows in-frame clones only, minus some. Altogether around 220,000 clones are present, 80% being singletons, with the ten largest covering over 7%. The material sequenced was PBMCs or T cells enriched from blood (not recorded which). Every receptor here comes from a woman in her thirties or forties with acute COVID-19.

This chain links TRBV7-2 with TRBJ1-2; 9 positions match TRBD1. The ends lost 0 bases at V and 3 bases at J; junction bases unmatched: 11. The CDR3 is 18 amino acids. Germline assignment: CDR1 SGHTA and CDR2 FQGNSA. DNA of the CDR3: TGTGCCAGCAGCTTAGCACAGGGGGCTTGGGGCCATGACTATGGCTACACCTTC. Translation gives CASSLAQGAWGHDYGYTF.

This chain joins TRBV7-2 and TRBJ1-2; D may be TRBD1 (6 bases). The CDR3 is 14 residues long. Looked up from germline, CDR1 is SGHTA and CDR2 is FQGNSA. V was shortened by 1 base and J by 3 bases, with 9 bases between the two germline ends. As DNA, the CDR3 is TGTGCCAGCAGCTTAGGGGGGCTTGACTATGGCTACACCTTC. Its protein is CASSLGGLDYGYTF.

The chain joins TRBV28 to TRBJ1-2; D is ambiguous. Germline CDR1 reads MDHEN; CDR2 reads SYDVKM. Trimming left V 8 bases short and J 2 bases short, with 9 bases between. The CDR3 is made up of 12 amino acids. The CDR3 sequence: CASGQPNYGYTF. The CDR3 DNA is TGTGCCAGCGGGCAGCCGAACTATGGCTACACCTTC.

CDR3 nucleotide sequence: TGTGCCAGCAGCTTAGGGACTTGGAACACTGAAGCTTTCTTT. This encodes CASSLGTWNTEAFF. J is TRBJ1-1 and V is TRBV7-2; no clear D gene. Germline assignment: CDR1 SGHTA and CDR2 FQGNSA. Trimming took off 1 base at V and 1 base at J, with 7 bases between the two ends. This CDR3 has 14 residues.

The chain combines TRBV7-6 with TRBJ2-1, with 8 bases aligning to TRBD2. Germline V gives CDR1 SGHVS, CDR2 FNYEAQ. V shed 6 bases and J 7 bases; nucleotides not matched to a gene: 32. There are 22 residues in the CDR3. This chain's CDR3 is CASSSNLVRVLAGTAGRNEQFF. In nucleotides, the CDR3 is TGTGCCAGCAGTTCCAATCTTGTCCGAGTGCTAGCGGGCACTGCGGGGCGGAATGAGCAGTTCTTC.

The DNA of the CDR3 is TGCGCCAGCAGCTTGGCCGGTACAGCGAACACTGAAGCTTTCTTT. This codes for CASSLAGTANTEAFF. This chain uses TRBV5-1 with TRBJ1-1; D call uncertain. Trimming pared 0 bases from V and 1 base from J, leaving 10 bases between. The germline V gene encodes CDR1 SGHRS and CDR2 YFSETQ. The CDR3 contains 15 residues.

The J gene is TRBJ1-2, the V gene TRBV6-5, with D possibly being TRBD1 (6 bases). Per germline, CDR1 MNHEY and CDR2 SVGAGI. V was trimmed by 6 bases and J by 3 bases, leaving 14 bases between them. The CDR3 consists of 14 residues. CDR3 in amino acids: CASSLSGQYYGYTF. The CDR3 DNA sequence: TGTGCCAGCAGCTTGTCCGGACAGTACTATGGCTACACCTTC.

The chain recombines TRBV19 with TRBJ2-3; D gene unclear. Trimming pared 10 bases from V and 2 bases from J, leaving 7 bases between. The CDR3 spans 11 residues. The germline CDR1 and CDR2 sequences are LNHDA and SQIVND (reference sequence). The CDR3 here is CATRSTDTQYF. The DNA of the CDR3 is TGTGCCACACGGTCCACAGATACGCAGTATTTT.

V is TRBV5-1 and J is TRBJ1-1; the match to TRBD1 covers 11 bases. V lost 5 bases and J lost 0; bases outside the gene matches: 3. CDR3 size: 15 residues. Germline V CDR1 and CDR2: SGHRS, YFSETQ. CDR3: CASRGDRGMNTEAFF. In nucleotides, the CDR3 is TGCGCCAGCAGAGGGGACAGGGGGATGAACACTGAAGCTTTCTTT.

This sequence joins TRBV18 and TRBJ1-2; no clear D gene. Germline V gene sequence: CDR1 KGHSH, CDR2 LQKENI. CDR3 length: 15 amino acids. V gave up 6 bases and J gave up 1 base, with 15 bases separating them. The CDR3 coding sequence is TGTGCCAGCTCCCCTACCTCGACGGGTAACTATGGCTACACCTTC. It yields the protein CASSPTSTGNYGYTF.

This chain links TRBV11-2 with TRBJ1-1, with TRBD1 identical over 8 bases. The CDR3 runs to 14 residues. V trimming: 5 bases; J trimming: 0 bases; junction bases outside the gene matches: 2. The germline CDR1 and CDR2 sequences are SGHAT and FQNNGV. The CDR3 loop is CASSRDRLNTEAFF. The CDR3 region has the DNA TGTGCCAGCAGCAGGGACAGGCTGAACACTGAAGCTTTCTTT. Together with reference TRBV11-2 and TRBJ1-1, the CDR3 gives the full variable domain: EAGVAQSPRYKIIEKRQSVAFWCNPISGHATLYWYQQILGQGPKLLIQFQNNGVVDDSQLPKDRFSAERLKGVDSTLKIQPAKLEDSAVYLCASSRDRLNTEAFFGQGTRLTVV.

This chain links TRBV7-9 with TRBJ2-1, with a tentative D call TRBD2 (6 bases). Germline V CDR1 and CDR2: SEHNR, FQNEAQ (reference sequence). Trimming stripped 5 bases from V and 6 bases from J, with 20 bases between. The CDR3 has 16 residues. The CDR3 nucleotides are TGTGCCAGCAGCCCACGGGGAGTACGGGGGTCCAATGAGCAGTTCTTC. Amino acids: CASSPRGVRGSNEQFF.

The table lists this clone with a count of one. This rearrangement joins TRBV9 to TRBJ2-1; D possibly corresponds to TRBD1 (5 bases). CDR1 and CDR2 from the germline V gene are SGDLS and YYNGEE. Deletions cut 4 bases from V and 5 bases from J, with 13 bases between. This CDR3 is 14 amino acids long. The CDR3 region has the DNA TGTGCCAGCAGCCTTAGGGGCGAAGACAATGAGCAGTTCTTC. This sequence encodes CASSLRGEDNEQFF.

There are many counts of this clone. The chain is built from TRBV7-2 and TRBJ2-2; D ambiguous. Germline assignment: CDR1 SGHTA and CDR2 FQGNSA. The CDR3 totals 13 residues. The V gene lost 1 base and the J gene lost 6 bases, with 6 bases spanning the gap. The CDR3 loop is CASSLGSAGELFF. CDR3 sequence (DNA): TGTGCCAGCAGCTTAGGTTCCGCCGGGGAGCTGTTTTTT.

V gene TRBV15 combines with J gene TRBJ1-2; 9 bases agree with TRBD1. Looked up from germline, CDR1 is LNHNV and CDR2 is YYDKDF (reference sequence). The CDR3 runs 16 residues. With 5 bases clipped from V and 4 bases from J, the junction kept 11 bases outside the gene matches. The CDR3 nucleotides read TGTGCCACCAGCCCCCCTGGGACAGGGATAGTCTATGGCTACACCTTC. This gives the protein CATSPPGTGIVYGYTF.

The gene calls are TRBV12-3 or TRBV12-4 and TRBJ1-4; TRBD1 might be the D (6 bases). The CDR3 is 11 residues long. Deletions cut 5 bases from V and 13 bases from J, with 11 bases between. CDR3 DNA: TGTGCCAGCAGTCGCAGGGGTATACTGTTTTTT. It codes for CASSRRGILFF.

The chain joins TRBV19 to TRBJ1-6, with D unclear. V gave up 0 bases and J gave up 6 bases, with 12 bases separating them. The CDR3 has 16 amino acids. Germline V gene lookup returns CDR1 LNHDA and CDR2 SQIVND (reference sequence). The CDR3 DNA reads as TGTGCCAGTAGTATAGACGTCGCCAACGGTAATTCACCCCTCCACTTT. Encoded protein: CASSIDVANGNSPLHF.

The chain joins TRBV19 to TRBJ1-2; TRBD1 aligns across 7 bases. Germline V gene lookup returns CDR1 LNHDA and CDR2 SQIVND (reference sequence). Trimming removed 10 bases from V and 9 bases from J; junction bases left unmatched: 20. There are 15 residues in the CDR3. The DNA of the CDR3 is TGTGCCATACGGAGTACAGGGGCCGACGCGATTAGCTACACCTTC. The encoded protein is CAIRSTGADAISYTF.

J is TRBJ2-6 and V is TRBV27; possible D gene TRBD2, 5 bases. This CDR3 is built from 16 residues. Trimming shortened V by 8 bases and J by 2 bases, and 16 bases separated the two germline ends. Germline CDR1 and CDR2: MNHEY and SMNVEV (reference sequence). CDR3 DNA: TGTGCCAGCGGGTTCCGACTAAGAGCTGGGGCCAACGTCCTGACTTTC. Translation gives CASGFRLRAGANVLTF. The variable domain in full, with the rest retrieved from reference TRBV27 and TRBJ2-6, is EAQVTQNPRYLITVTGKKLTVTCSQNMNHEYMSWYRQDPGLGLRQIYYSMNVEVTDKGDVPEGYKVSRKEKRNFPLILESPSPNQTSLYFCASGFRLRAGANVLTFGAGSRLTVL.

CDR3 in amino acids: CASSPRGYGYTF. CDR3 DNA: TGTGCCAGCAGCCCAAGGGGATATGGCTACACCTTC. The gene calls are TRBV5-6 and TRBJ1-2; possibly TRBD1 for D (5 bases). The CDR3 loop spans 12 amino acids. Germline V gene sequence: CDR1 SGHDT, CDR2 YYEEEE. Trimming removed 4 bases at V and 5 bases at J, with 9 bases between.

The chain employs TRBV10-3 and TRBJ1-2; 10 bases are a match to TRBD1. The CDR3 covers 15 residues. Per the germline V gene, CDR1 is ENHRY and CDR2 is SYGVKD. The V gene end was trimmed by 0 bases and the J gene end by 2 bases; junction bases not matched to a gene: 0. The CDR3: CAISESTGGNYGYTF. The CDR3 bases are TGTGCCATCAGTGAGTCGACAGGGGGCAACTATGGCTACACCTTC.

V usage is TRBV5-8 and J usage is TRBJ2-7; 7 bases match TRBD1. Germline values: CDR1 SGHTS, CDR2 YDEGEE. The CDR3 is made up of 15 amino acids. V was clipped by 4 bases and J by 6 bases; unmatched bases: 13. Here the CDR3 DNA reads TGTGCCAGCAGCCGGGTAGAGGGGGCTCTTCTCGAGCAGTACTTC. It codes for CASSRVEGALLEQYF.

DNA for the CDR3: TGTGCCACTGTGCTGGGGGGGTATGGCTACACCTTC. Protein: CATVLGGYGYTF. The genes are TRBV28 and TRBJ1-2; TRBD1 is a possible D gene (5 bases). Trimming left V 10 bases short and J 5 bases short, with 14 bases between. CDR1 is MDHEN and CDR2 is SYDVKM in the germline V gene. This CDR3 comprises 12 residues.

The V and J genes are TRBV29-1 and TRBJ1-2, with a possible D match to TRBD1 (6 bases). Germline lookup yields CDR1 SQVTM and CDR2 ANQGSEA. V lost 3 bases to trimming and J lost 1 base, with 12 bases between them. The CDR3 length is 14 residues. Here the CDR3 reads CSVDTGSLNYGYTF. The CDR3 DNA is TGCAGCGTTGATACAGGGTCACTTAACTATGGCTACACCTTC.

This chain uses TRBV7-8 with TRBJ1-4; a possible D gene is TRBD1 (6 bases). The CDR3 has 15 residues. Trimming left V 5 bases short and J 7 bases short, with 17 bases between. Germline CDR1 reads SGHVS; CDR2 reads FQNEAQ. The CDR3 DNA sequence: TGTGCCAGCAGCACCCGACAGGCAAAGGGTGAAAAACTGTTTTTT. Protein product: CASSTRQAKGEKLFF.

This clone was counted once. The chain is built from TRBV5-4 and TRBJ2-3; the match to TRBD2 covers 13 bases. The germline V gene encodes CDR1 SGHNT and CDR2 YYREEE (reference sequence). The CDR3 contains 19 residues. With 4 bases clipped from V and 2 bases from J, the junction kept 13 bases outside the gene matches. In nucleotides, the CDR3 is TGTGCCAGCAGCCAACCTACTAGCGGGAGGGCAATACTCACAGATACGCAGTATTTT. It translates to CASSQPTSGRAILTDTQYF.